These 10 T cell receptor beta chains came from one sample sequenced in a study of blood T cells in healthy people across ages. A second PCR of roughly 7 to 11 cycles used a sample-barcoded 5' primer and a J-beta primer mix. TCRdb ran MiXCR on the 5' RACE reads and lists one entry per CDR3 protein. The sample lists 1.6 million or so distinct CDR3 sequences, about 31% occurring once. The material sequenced was blood. These receptors were collected from a woman in her twenties or thirties in good health.

The V call is TRBV3-1, the J call TRBJ2-2; the match to TRBD2 covers 8 bases. Germline CDR1 LGHDT, CDR2 YNNKEL (reference sequence). V gave up 3 bases and J gave up 7 bases; unmatched junction bases: 7. The CDR3 is 15 residues long. CDR3 region: CASSHSGLDHGELFF. CDR3 nucleotide sequence: TGTGCCAGCAGCCACTCGGGACTAGATCACGGGGAGCTGTTTTTT.

Note on this clonotype: One base away lies a much larger clone, so this may be a sequencing read error. V and J are TRBV29-1 and TRBJ2-5; the D gene is possibly TRBD2 (5 bases). Germline CDR1 and CDR2: SQVTM and ANQGSEA. V shed 4 bases and J shed 5 bases, with 8 bases lying between them. The CDR3 length is 11 residues. CDR3 amino acids: CSVGTPETQYF. DNA of the CDR3: TGCAGCGTTGGGACTCCGGAGACCCAGTACTTC. Full variable domain (remainder filled in from reference TRBV29-1 and TRBJ2-5): SAVISQKPSRDICQRGTSLTIQCQVDSQVTMMFWYRQQPGQSLTLIATANQGSEATYESGFVIDKFPISRPNLTFSTLTVSNMSPEDSSIYLCSVGTPETQYFGPGTRLLVL.

There are a few counts of this clonotype. The rearrangement links TRBV7-9 to TRBJ2-3; the D call may be TRBD1 or TRBD2 (5 bases each). Germline V gene lookup returns CDR1 SEHNR and CDR2 FQNEAQ (reference sequence). CDR3 length: 16 residues. The V gene lost 3 bases and the J gene lost 0 bases, with 13 bases spanning the gap. The CDR3 is CASSFGEGHSTDTQYF. CDR3 DNA sequence: TGTGCCAGCAGCTTCGGGGAAGGACATAGCACAGATACGCAGTATTTT.

The V gene is TRBV7-9, the J gene TRBJ2-7; a weak D match, TRBD2 (5 bases). Trimming took off 5 bases at V and 7 bases at J, with 21 bases between the two ends. Germline lookup yields CDR1 SEHNR and CDR2 FQNEAQ (reference sequence). This CDR3 spans 15 amino acids. The CDR3 spells CASSLSSPGWDEQYF. The DNA for the CDR3 is TGTGCCAGCAGCCTAAGTAGCCCGGGGTGGGATGAGCAGTACTTC.

In its sample, this clonotype was seen many times. V is TRBV29-1 and J is TRBJ2-1, with D unresolved. The CDR3 is made up of 13 amino acids. Germline CDR1 and CDR2: SQVTM and ANQGSEA. The V gene lost 6 bases and the J gene lost 5 bases, with 14 bases spanning the gap. In DNA form, the CDR3 reads TGCAGCGTCGAGACGGGCGCCGACAATGAGCAGTTCTTC. As protein: CSVETGADNEQFF.

This clonotype was found a few times. The V gene is TRBV7-2, the J gene TRBJ2-5, with 9 bases aligning to TRBD1. The end of the DNA aligns better with TRBJ2-7, so the J call may be wrong. Germline V gene lookup returns CDR1 SGHTA and CDR2 FQGNSA. There are 15 residues in the CDR3. The CDR3 protein is CASIRTGQGWYEQYF. The CDR3 DNA reads as TGTGCCAGCATAAGGACGGGACAGGGCTGGTACGAGCAGTACTTC.

The genes are TRBV10-3 and TRBJ1-2, with D perhaps TRBD1 (5 bases). The CDR3 is made up of 14 amino acids. Trimming shortened V by 7 bases and J by 2 bases, and 14 bases separated the two germline ends. Germline CDR1 is ENHRY and CDR2 is SYGVKD. The CDR3 spells CAITSGTENYGYTF. The CDR3 DNA reads as TGTGCCATCACCAGCGGGACGGAGAACTATGGCTACACCTTC.

As concerns this clonotype: This may be a read error: a much more frequent sequence differs by one nucleotide. The gene calls are TRBV6-6 and TRBJ2-3; tentative D call: TRBD1 (6 bases). The CDR3 sequence is 14 residues long. Looked up from germline, CDR1 is MNHNY and CDR2 is SVGAGI (reference sequence). CDR3 bases: TGTGCCAGCAGTTACGGGGGCGCCACAGATGCGCAGTATTTT. Its protein product is CASSYGGATDAQYF.

There are a few counts of this clonotype. CDR3 nucleotides: TGTGCCAGCAGCATCGACGAGGACCAGCCCCAGCATTTT. Translating it yields CASSIDEDQPQHF. The chain has TRBV11-2 and TRBJ1-5; D is undetermined. The germline V gene has CDR1 SGHAT and CDR2 FQNNGV. V lost 5 bases and J lost 7, with 12 bases in between. CDR3 length: 13 amino acids.

The chain has TRBV9 and TRBJ2-7, with 7 bases aligning to TRBD2. The better agreement between TRBJ2-5 and the DNA end casts doubt on the J call. CDR3 length equals 15 residues. CDR1 is SGDLS and CDR2 is YYNGEE in the germline V gene. CDR3 nucleotides: TGTGCCAGCACCCCCAAATTGGCGGGAGCGAAGACCCAGTACTTC. Its protein is CASTPKLAGAKTQYF.